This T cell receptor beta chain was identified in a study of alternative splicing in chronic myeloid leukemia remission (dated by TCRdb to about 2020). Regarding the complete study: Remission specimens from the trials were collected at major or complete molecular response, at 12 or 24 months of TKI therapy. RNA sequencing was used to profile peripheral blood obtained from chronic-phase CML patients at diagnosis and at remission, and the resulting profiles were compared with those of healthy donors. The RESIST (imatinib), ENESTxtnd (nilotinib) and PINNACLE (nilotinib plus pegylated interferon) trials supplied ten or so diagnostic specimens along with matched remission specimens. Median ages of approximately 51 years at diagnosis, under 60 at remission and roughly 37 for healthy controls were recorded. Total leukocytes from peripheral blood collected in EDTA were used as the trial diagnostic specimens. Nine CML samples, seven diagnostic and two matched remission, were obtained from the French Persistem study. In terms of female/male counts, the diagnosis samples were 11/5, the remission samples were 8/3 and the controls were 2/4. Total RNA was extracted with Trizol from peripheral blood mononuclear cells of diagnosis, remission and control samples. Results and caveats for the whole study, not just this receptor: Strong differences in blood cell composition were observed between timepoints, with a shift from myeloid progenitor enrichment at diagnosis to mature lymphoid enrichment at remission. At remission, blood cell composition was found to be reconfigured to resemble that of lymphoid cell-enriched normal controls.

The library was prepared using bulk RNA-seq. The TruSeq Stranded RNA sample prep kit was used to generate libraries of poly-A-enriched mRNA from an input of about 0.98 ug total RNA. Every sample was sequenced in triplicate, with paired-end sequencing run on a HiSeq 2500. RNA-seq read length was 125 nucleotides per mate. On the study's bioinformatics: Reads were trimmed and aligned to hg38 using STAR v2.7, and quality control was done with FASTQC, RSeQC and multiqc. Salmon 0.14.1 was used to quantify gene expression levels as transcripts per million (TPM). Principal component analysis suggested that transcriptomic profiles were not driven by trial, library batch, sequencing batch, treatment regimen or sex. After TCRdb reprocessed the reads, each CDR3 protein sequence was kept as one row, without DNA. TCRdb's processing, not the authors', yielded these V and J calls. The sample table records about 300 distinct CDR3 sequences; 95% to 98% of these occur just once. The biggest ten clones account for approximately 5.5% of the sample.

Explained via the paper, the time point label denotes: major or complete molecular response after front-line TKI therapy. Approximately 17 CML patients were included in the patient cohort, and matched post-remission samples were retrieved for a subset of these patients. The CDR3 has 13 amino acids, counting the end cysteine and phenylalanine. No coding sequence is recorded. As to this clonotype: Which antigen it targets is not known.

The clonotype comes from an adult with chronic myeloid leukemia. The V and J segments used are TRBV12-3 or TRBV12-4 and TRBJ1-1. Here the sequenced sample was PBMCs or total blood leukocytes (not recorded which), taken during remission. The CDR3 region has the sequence CASSFSQRVEAFF.